This is a list of T cell receptor beta chains from one sample in a study of CD8+ T cells in alopecia areata. The repertoire was sequenced with immunoSEQ multiplex PCR; TCRdb's copy has only in-frame clones and lacks some. The sample holds about 210,000 clones, around two fifths seen once. The specimen was CD4+ T cells sorted from blood, collected at approximately week 36, from a patient treated with tofacitinib. Every receptor here comes from a human donor with alopecia areata. CDR3s include the opening cysteine and the closing phenylalanine or tryptophan. D genes are given only for firm matches. The size of a clone is reported for some rows only, either as once, few or many, or as a class for expanded clones.

clone_size	j_call	v_call	d_call	cdr3_aa	cdr3_nt
.	TRBJ2-1	TRBV27	.	CASSAGASYNEQFF	TGTGCCAGTTCCGCCGGGGCTAGCTACAATGAGCAGTTCTTC
.	TRBJ2-5	TRBV7-2	TRBD2	CASTLSGTMETQYF	TGTGCCAGCACCCTCAGCGGGACCATGGAGACCCAGTACTTC
few	TRBJ1-4	TRBV29-1	TRBD1	CSVGGTGVGEKLFF	TGCAGCGTTGGCGGGACAGGGGTCGGGGAAAAACTGTTTTTT
once	TRBJ2-5	TRBV5-1	TRBD2	CASSLAAREEETQYF	TGCGCCAGCAGCTTGGCCGCGCGGGAGGAGGAGACCCAGTACTTC
.	TRBJ2-2	TRBV30	.	CAWSVGFYGELFF	TGTGCCTGGAGTGTAGGATTTTACGGGGAGCTGTTTTTT
few	TRBJ2-5	TRBV6-6	.	CASSYGRETQYF	TGTGCCAGCAGTTATGGGCGGGAGACCCAGTACTTC
.	TRBJ2-1	TRBV6-1	TRBD2	CASSETSGSRYEQFF	TGTGCCAGCAGTGAAACTAGCGGGAGTCGATATGAGCAGTTCTTC
.	TRBJ1-2	TRBV20-1	.	CSAAGNGYTF	TGCAGTGCCGCAGGGAACGGCTACACCTTC
few	TRBJ2-3	TRBV29-1	TRBD1	CSSEQGDTQYF	TGCAGTTCGGAACAGGGGGATACGCAGTATTTT
few	TRBJ1-2	TRBV30	.	CAWSVHLFGGYTF	TGTGCCTGGAGTGTACACTTATTCGGTGGCTACACCTTC
few	TRBJ1-2	TRBV23-1	TRBD1	CASSQSGDRPNGYTF	TGCGCCAGCAGTCAATCGGGGGACAGACCTAATGGCTACACCTTC
few	TRBJ1-2	TRBV5-1	TRBD1	CASTPGTGSGYTF	TGCGCCAGCACCCCCGGGACAGGGTCTGGCTACACCTTC
.	TRBJ1-2	TRBV30	.	CAWSGGYYGYTF	TGTGCCTGGAGTGGCGGATACTATGGCTACACCTTC
.	TRBJ2-1	TRBV23-1	TRBD2	CASSQSEALAGGDEQFF	TGCGCCAGCAGTCAATCGGAGGCGTTAGCGGGAGGGGATGAGCAGTTCTTC
.	TRBJ2-1	TRBV5-1	TRBD1	CASSPGTGYNEQFF	TGCGCCAGCAGCCCCGGGACAGGGTACAATGAGCAGTTCTTC
few	TRBJ2-3	TRBV5-1	TRBD1	CASSPRTGDRTQYF	TGCGCCAGCAGTCCCCGTACAGGGGATAGGACGCAGTATTTT
.	TRBJ2-7	TRBV11-1	.	CASSDLTGTGEQYF	TGTGCCAGCAGCGACCTGACAGGGACTGGGGAGCAGTACTTC
.	TRBJ2-2	TRBV7-8	.	CASSLVRGNTGELFF	TGTGCCAGCAGCTTAGTCCGGGGGAACACCGGGGAGCTGTTTTTT
.	TRBJ1-5	TRBV7-9	.	CASSLDLNQPQHF	TGTGCCAGCAGCTTAGACCTCAATCAGCCCCAGCATTTT
.	TRBJ1-4	TRBV7-8	.	CASGAASNEKLFF	TGTGCCAGTGGGGCGGCGAGTAATGAAAAACTGTTTTTT
.	TRBJ2-3	TRBV5-4	TRBD2	CASSPSGRAVDTQYF	TGTGCCAGCAGTCCTAGCGGGAGGGCCGTAGATACGCAGTATTTT
few	TRBJ2-1	TRBV27	.	CASSLRPAGNSYNEQFF	TGTGCCAGCAGTTTGCGCCCGGCCGGGAACTCCTACAATGAGCAGTTCTTC
.	TRBJ1-5	TRBV2	.	CASSEATNQPQHF	TGTGCCAGCAGTGAAGCTACGAATCAGCCCCAGCATTTT
many	TRBJ1-1	TRBV27	.	CASSLSPIHTEAFF	TGTGCCAGCAGTTTGTCACCCATACACACTGAAGCTTTCTTT
.	TRBJ2-1	TRBV6-1	.	CASSERLGSLQFF	TGTGCCAGCAGTGAACGCTTGGGGTCCCTCCAGTTCTTC
.	TRBJ2-5	TRBV29-1	TRBD1	CSGGKDRGRETQYF	TGCAGCGGTGGTAAGGACAGGGGCCGAGAGACCCAGTACTTC
.	TRBJ2-7	TRBV28	TRBD2	CASSIGRDYEQYF	TGTGCCAGCAGTATCGGGAGGGATTACGAGCAGTACTTC
.	TRBJ2-4	TRBV6-5	.	CASNDGKNIQYF	TGTGCCAGCAACGATGGCAAAAACATTCAGTACTTC
.	TRBJ2-5	TRBV29-1	TRBD1	CSVGTGTGSEQYF	TGCAGCGTTGGGACCGGGACAGGGAGTGAGCAGTACTTC
.	TRBJ1-5	TRBV4-1	.	CASSPSSSGPQHF	TGCGCCAGCAGCCCAAGTTCTTCGGGGCCCCAGCATTTT
few	TRBJ2-6	TRBV6-5	.	CATRGSGANVLTF	TGTGCCACCCGGGGCTCTGGGGCCAACGTCCTGACTTTC
.	TRBJ1-1	TRBV30	TRBD1	CAWGQGSAEAFF	TGTGCCTGGGGACAGGGTAGCGCTGAAGCTTTCTTT
.	TRBJ1-3	TRBV29-1	TRBD1	CSGTNWDRGRNTIYF	TGCAGCGGGACCAACTGGGACAGGGGGAGGAACACCATATATTTT
few	TRBJ1-1	TRBV18	.	CASSPLGNTEAFF	TGTGCCAGCTCACCGCTGGGGAACACTGAAGCTTTCTTT
.	TRBJ2-5	TRBV9	.	CASSVARMGETQYF	TGTGCCAGCAGCGTAGCTAGGATGGGAGAGACCCAGTACTTC
.	TRBJ2-3	TRBV30	TRBD1	CAWRGGYVTDTQYF	TGTGCCTGGAGAGGGGGCTACGTGACAGATACGCAGTATTTT
.	TRBJ1-2	TRBV5-1	.	CASTPRGTGTLYGYTF	TGCGCCAGCACCCCGAGAGGGACGGGAACCCTTTATGGCTACACCTTC
.	TRBJ2-5	TRBV7-9	.	CASSLGDGETQYF	TGTGCCAGCAGCTTGGGGGACGGAGAGACCCAGTACTTC
.	TRBJ1-5	TRBV30	.	CAWSVQAHQPQHF	TGTGCCTGGAGTGTCCAGGCCCATCAGCCCCAGCATTTT
few	TRBJ1-5	TRBV19	.	CASSMGRSQPQHF	TGTGCCAGTAGTATGGGCCGGAGCCAGCCCCAGCATTTT
.	TRBJ1-5	TRBV27	.	CASSTSGKPQHF	.
.	TRBJ1-5	TRBV27	TRBD1	CASSSTGGAGNQPQHF	TGTGCCAGCAGTTCGACAGGGGGCGCGGGCAATCAGCCCCAGCATTTT
once	TRBJ2-1	TRBV11-1	TRBD2	CASSLGLGSYNEQFF	TGTGCCAGCAGCCTGGGACTAGGGTCCTACAATGAGCAGTTCTTC
few	TRBJ1-1	TRBV19	.	CASSAGTLNTEAFF	TGTGCCAGTAGCGCGGGGACACTGAACACTGAAGCTTTCTTT
.	TRBJ1-5	TRBV30	.	CAWSVRNNQPQHF	TGTGCCTGGAGTGTGAGAAACAATCAGCCCCAGCATTTT
few	TRBJ2-7	TRBV29-1	.	CSVASSYEQYF	TGCAGCGTCGCCAGCTCCTACGAGCAGTACTTC
.	TRBJ2-3	TRBV7-2	TRBD2	CASSYRTSGSLDTQYF	TGTGCCAGCAGCTATCGGACTAGCGGGAGCTTGGATACGCAGTATTTT
few	TRBJ2-5	TRBV6-5	.	CASSYSAGKGETQYF	TGTGCCAGCAGTTACTCAGCAGGGAAGGGAGAGACCCAGTACTTC
few	TRBJ1-4	TRBV10-3	.	CAIRMDGKGEKLFF	TGTGCCATCAGGATGGATGGGAAGGGTGAAAAACTGTTTTTT
.	TRBJ2-1	TRBV10-3	.	CAISPQTPLGSNEQFF	TGTGCCATCAGCCCCCAAACTCCTCTAGGATCCAATGAGCAGTTCTTC
.	TRBJ2-2	TRBV5-1	TRBD2	CASSLAGGSGIANTGELFF	TGCGCCAGCAGCTTGGCCGGAGGGAGCGGGATAGCGAACACCGGGGAGCTGTTTTTT
.	TRBJ2-1	TRBV2	TRBD2	CASSFLAGLNEQFF	TGTGCCAGCAGTTTCCTAGCGGGGCTCAATGAGCAGTTCTTC